These 14 T cell receptor beta chains share one sample of origin, sequenced in a study of regulatory T cells in long-lasting Graves disease. Construction of the TCR beta libraries employed iRepertoire HTBI primers in conjunction with Arm-PCR of CDR3 regions. MiXCR was run by TCRdb on the multiplex PCR reads, yielding one entry per CDR3 protein. The sample comprises 420,000 or so distinct CDR3 sequences, around a quarter of which are singletons, and roughly 28% rests with the top ten. Time point specified: persistent/refractory GD, antithyroid drugs over 5 years with positive TRAb. Generation of the TCR library employed RNA extracted from PBMCs. Sequenced here: peripheral blood mononuclear cells (PBMCs), sampled when the disease was refractory, from a patient treated with antithyroid drugs. All receptors come from a female donor with Graves disease.

Turning to this clonotype: One end of the junction is discordant with germline, which a read error may explain. V usage is TRBV12-3 or TRBV12-4 and J usage is TRBJ2-2, with 7 bases that match TRBD2. There are 13 residues in the CDR3. The CDR3 is CGWASGNTGELFF. Here the CDR3 DNA reads TGCGGTTGGGCTAGCGGGAACACCGGGGAGCTGTTTTTT.

CDR3 sequence (DNA): TGTGCCAGCAGCAATAGACTAGCGGGAGTTCCCCATGAGCAGTTCTTC. Encoded protein: CASSNRLAGVPHEQFF. The chain carries TRBV2 and TRBJ2-1; 12 nucleotides match TRBD2. The CDR3 is 16 residues long. Germline lookup yields CDR1 SNHLY and CDR2 FYNNEI. With 6 bases clipped from V and 8 bases from J, the junction kept 11 bases outside the gene matches.

The rearrangement uses TRBV2 and TRBJ2-2, with 8 bases matching TRBD1. The ends lost 6 bases at V and 6 bases at J; junction bases unmatched: 6. Germline V gene data show CDR1 as SNHLY and CDR2 as FYNNEI. CDR3 length equals 14 residues. CDR3 in DNA: TGTGCCAGCAGGGGGGACAGGAGAGCCGGGGAGCTGTTTTTT. Translated: CASRGDRRAGELFF.

This clonotype has a handful of counts. This chain joins TRBV5-1 and TRBJ2-2, with D maybe TRBD1 (6 bases). V was shortened by 7 bases and J by 5 bases, with 15 bases between the two germline ends. In germline, CDR1 is SGHRS, CDR2 YFSETQ. This CDR3 contains 14 residues. Here the CDR3 DNA reads TGCGCCAGCTTGGACAGAATAGGGACCGGGGAGCTGTTTTTT. Its translation: CASLDRIGTGELFF.

The chain links TRBV20-1 to TRBJ2-7; possibly TRBD2 for D (5 bases). The germline V and J ends were trimmed by 3 bases and 10 bases, with 19 bases remaining between them. This CDR3 has 13 residues. Germline V gene sequence: CDR1 DFQATT, CDR2 SNEGSKA (reference sequence). The CDR3 nucleotides are TGCAGTGCTAGGGTTACTGCTGGCGGAGGCCAGTACTTC. It is translated as CSARVTAGGGQYF.

V and J are TRBV30 and TRBJ1-3; D uncertain. With 2 bases removed from V and 2 bases from J, the gap between germline ends came to 7 bases. The V gene's germline CDR1 is GTSNPN and CDR2 SVGIG (reference sequence). The CDR3 contains 13 residues. CDR3: CAWSLGPGNTIYF. The CDR3 DNA is TGTGCCTGGAGTCTAGGACCTGGAAACACCATATATTTT. Full variable domain (remainder filled in from reference TRBV30 and TRBJ1-3): SQTIHQWPATLVQPVGSPLSLECTVEGTSNPNLYWYRQAAGRGLQLLFYSVGIGQISSEVPQNLSASRPQDRQFILSSKKLLLSDSGFYLCAWSLGPGNTIYFGEGSWLTVV.

There are a few counts of this clonotype. The chain joins TRBV20-1 to TRBJ1-4; 9 bases align to TRBD1. CDR3 size: 16 residues. Germline-derived CDR1 and CDR2 are DFQATT and SNEGSKA (reference sequence). The V segment lost 1 base and the J segment 1 base; nucleotides outside the gene matches: 4. The CDR3: CSARGTGEKTNEKLFF. CDR3 bases: TGCAGTGCTAGAGGGACAGGGGAGAAAACTAATGAAAAACTGTTTTTT.

The gene calls are TRBV6-1 and TRBJ2-3; D is unresolved. The germline V gene has CDR1 MNHNS and CDR2 SASEGT. The germline V and J ends were trimmed by 2 bases and 4 bases, with 13 bases remaining between them. This CDR3 spans 15 amino acids. In DNA form, the CDR3 reads TGTGCCAGCAGTGAATACGTTAGGAACGCAGATACGCAGTATTTT. This sequence encodes CASSEYVRNADTQYF.

V usage is TRBV3-1 and J usage is TRBJ2-7; D remains ambiguous. Germline CDR1 reads LGHDT; CDR2 reads YNNKEL (reference sequence). The V and J ends lost 1 base and 5 bases respectively, with 12 bases between them. The CDR3 has 14 amino acids. The chain's CDR3 is CASSQVTLNNEQYF. The CDR3, as DNA: TGTGCCAGCAGCCAAGTGACCTTAAACAACGAGCAGTACTTC.

The table lists this clonotype with many counts. The V gene is TRBV6-1, the J gene TRBJ1-1; no clear D. Between the trimmed V and J ends, which lost 6 bases and 7 bases, there was a span of 12 bases. Germline assignment: CDR1 MNHNS and CDR2 SASEGT. The CDR3 covers 12 residues. The CDR3: CASRVAQGEAFF. For the CDR3, the DNA is TGTGCCAGCAGGGTCGCCCAAGGTGAAGCTTTCTTT.

With regard to this clonotype: A read error may produce the germline difference seen at one junction end. The chain recombines TRBV12-3 or TRBV12-4 with TRBJ2-5, with 12 bases aligning to TRBD2. The CDR3 is 16 amino acids. The CDR3 DNA reads TGTGCCAGCAGTTCTTGGACTAGCGGGAACCAAGGGACCCAGTACTTC. As protein: CASSSWTSGNQGTQYF.

At least ten counts were recorded for this clonotype. The chain links TRBV28 to TRBJ1-5; D is unresolved. Germline V lookup: CDR1 MDHEN, CDR2 SYDVKM. This CDR3 comprises 14 residues. Deletions cut 1 base from V and 4 bases from J, with 8 bases between. CDR3 DNA sequence: TGTGCCAGCAGTTTATTAGCAGATAATCAGCCCCAGCATTTT. It encodes CASSLLADNQPQHF.

The J gene is TRBJ2-7, the V gene TRBV5-1; unclear D gene. Germline assignment: CDR1 SGHRS and CDR2 YFSETQ. Trimming stripped 2 bases from V and 2 bases from J, with 17 bases between. This CDR3 contains 16 residues. CDR3 residues: CASSFDLAGFTYEQYF. The CDR3, as DNA: TGCGCCAGCAGCTTCGATTTAGCCGGATTCACCTACGAGCAGTACTTC. Full variable domain (missing parts from reference TRBV5-1 and TRBJ2-7): KAGVTQTPRYLIKTRGQQVTLSCSPISGHRSVSWYQQTPGQGLQFLFEYFSETQRNKGNFPGRFSGRQFSNSRSEMNVSTLELGDSALYLCASSFDLAGFTYEQYFGPGTRLTVT.

This clonotype came up many times. The chain has TRBV20-1 and TRBJ2-7, with a weak D call TRBD2 (6 bases). From germline, CDR1 is DFQATT and CDR2 SNEGSKA (reference sequence). With 5 bases removed from V and 2 bases from J, the gap between germline ends came to 16 bases. The CDR3 is 14 residues long. DNA of the CDR3: TGCAGTGCTTTGGACTTCCCGGGGGCCTACGAGCAGTACTTC. It yields the protein CSALDFPGAYEQYF.